This T cell receptor beta chain was captured by sequencing in a study of memory CD4+ T cells and cytomegalovirus serostatus. Using immunoSEQ multiplex PCR, the repertoire was profiled, and TCRdb retains in-frame clones only, with some absent. The sample lists tens of thousands of clones, 76% seen once, with about 2.1% in the top ten. Single viable CD3+CD4+CD8-CD45RO+ cells were sorted as the memory CD4+ T cells. Sequencing was done on a sample of memory CD4+ T cells from blood. The receptor was derived from an adult in good health and CMV-seronegative.

The CDR3 is CASSIEASGTQYF. The CDR3 region has the DNA TGTGCCAGTAGTATAGAGGCCTCGGGTACGCAGTATTTT. The chain combines TRBV19 with TRBJ2-3; unclear D gene. Germline CDR1 and CDR2: LNHDA and SQIVND (reference sequence). The V end was cut by 0 bases, the J end by 8 bases, with 9 bases between. The CDR3 runs 13 residues.